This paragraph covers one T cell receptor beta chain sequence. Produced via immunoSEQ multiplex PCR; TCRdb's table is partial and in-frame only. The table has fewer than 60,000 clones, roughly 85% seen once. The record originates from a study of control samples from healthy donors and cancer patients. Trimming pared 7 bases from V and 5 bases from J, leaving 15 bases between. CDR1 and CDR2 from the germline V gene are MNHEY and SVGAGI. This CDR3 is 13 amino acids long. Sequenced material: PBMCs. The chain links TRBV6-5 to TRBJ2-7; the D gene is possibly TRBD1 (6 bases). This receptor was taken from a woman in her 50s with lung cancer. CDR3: CASNYRVWHEQYF. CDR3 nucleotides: TGTGCCAGCAACTACAGGGTATGGCACGAGCAGTACTTC.